The present TCR beta chain was sequenced within a study of vaccination and CD4 T cells after COVID-19 (dated by TCRdb to the early 2020s). For the wider study: Convalescent patients had a positive SARS-CoV-2 result on nasal swab PCR, and of these patients, several had mild disease and one had severe disease. The convalescent cohort comprised six males and four females, including two Hispanic individuals, seven Caucasians, two Asians and one multiracial person. Participants got two doses of the Pfizer-BioNTech BNT162b2 vaccine (n=8) or two doses of the Moderna mRNA-1273 vaccine (n=2). Post-COVID blood samples were collected from convalescent patients a median of roughly 100 days after diagnosis, with a range of roughly 35 to 170 days. Post-vaccine blood samples were taken a median of around 68 days after the second vaccine dose, with a range of about 13 to 241 days. Culture stimuli were overlapping spike peptide pools from SARS-CoV-2 and from the common cold coronaviruses HCoV-NL63, HCoV-OC43 and HCoV-229E. In control cultures, a CEFX viral epitope pool was used as positive control, an HIV-1 Nef peptide pool was used as negative control, or no peptide was added. In approximately ten COVID-19 convalescent patients and a handful of infection-naive healthy vaccine recipients, the spike-specific CD4+ TCR repertoire before mRNA vaccination was compared with the repertoire after mRNA vaccination. Study-wide conclusions, independent of this receptor: The number of convalescent patients in the study was relatively small, and the study did not examine early timepoints following natural infection. In convalescent patients, nearly all vaccine-specific clones (304 of 307) were found to be mono-reactive for SARS-CoV-2 spike rather than cross-reactive with common cold coronaviruses. An increase in the median number of SARS-CoV-2-reactive clonotypes from 20 to 25 after infection to 35 to 40 after vaccination was observed, but the change was not found to be significant. In convalescent patients, a median around 89% of post-vaccine SARS-CoV-2-reactive clones were detected only after vaccination, suggesting vaccine-specific priming.

There are a few counts of this clonotype. The clone's antigen remains unknown. Base qualities are not recorded, but no much larger clone differs from it by a single base. Library generation was performed with PCR. At the Johns Hopkins FTIC core, DNA from the cultured CD4+ T cells underwent TCR sequencing with the Oncomine TCR Beta short-read assay. The QIAamp micro DNA kit was used to extract genomic DNA from the cultured CD4+ T cells. Oncomine TCR Beta libraries from cultured CD4+ T cells were pooled with unique dual indexes and sequenced on an Illumina iSeq 100. The source study handled its data this way. Non-productive sequences were removed, and CDR3s not starting with C, not ending with F or W, or shorter than 7 amino acids were discarded. The MANAFEST web application identified antigen-specific clonotypes by comparing peptide-stimulated wells against reference wells and other culture wells. Positive clones required FDR below 0.05, an odds ratio above 5, and productive frequency above 0.1% in at least two of three replicate wells. A clonotype counted as cross-reactive if it showed significant expansion both in the SARS-CoV-2 spike wells and in at least one common cold coronavirus spike condition. Levenshtein distances (stringdist) and unrooted phylogenetic trees (ape) in R version 3.6.1 were used to assess CDR3 homology. TCRdb passed the public sequencing reads through fastp at Q25 and MiXCR, retaining productive beta sequences. Every CDR3 protein is listed once, alongside the most common genes and DNA of its rows. TCRdb's processing, not the study's, gives the V and J calls here. The sample records 10,000 or so distinct CDR3 sequences, roughly half of which are singletons. The ten largest clones represent around 9% of the sample.

V and J lose 6 bases and 2 bases, and a span of 10 bases separates them. CDR1 MNHNS and CDR2 SASEGT were looked up in the germline V gene. There are 13 amino acids in the CDR3, from cysteine to phenylalanine inclusive. Of the read, only the CDR3 DNA is kept; its 39 bases are in frame from base 1. This specimen's treatment or condition label, per the study, means: approximately nine-day PBMC culture with coronavirus spike peptide pools or control peptides (ViraFEST assay). The ViraFEST assay, used in the study, expanded antigen-specific T cells with peptide pools and then identified the expanded clonotypes through TCR sequencing. The positive SARS-CoV-2 PCR tests of the convalescent patients were dated from March to December 2020, before the Alpha, Beta and Delta variants emerged in the United States. PBMCs were cultured at approximately 2.1 million per well in IMDM supplemented with approximately 5% human AB serum and 10 IU/ml IL-2, with roughly 9.5 ug/ml peptide pools added. Half of the culture medium was replaced with fresh IL-2-containing medium on days 3 and 7. After 10 days of culture, CD4+ T cells were isolated by negative selection using the EasySep CD4+ T cell isolation kit. PBMCs were separated from whole blood using Ficoll-Paque Plus gradient centrifugation and then either used fresh or cryopreserved at -140C. In general, triplicate wells were set up for every culture condition.

The sequenced material came from CD4+ T cells from blood, cultured in vitro. This TCR was sampled from a human donor who had recovered from COVID-19. The V and J segments used are TRBV6-1 and TRBJ1-2, with the identity of the D gene unclear. Here is the DNA: TGTGCCAGCAGCCTCGCGGGGAACTATGGCTACACCTTC. It translates as CASSLAGNYGYTF.